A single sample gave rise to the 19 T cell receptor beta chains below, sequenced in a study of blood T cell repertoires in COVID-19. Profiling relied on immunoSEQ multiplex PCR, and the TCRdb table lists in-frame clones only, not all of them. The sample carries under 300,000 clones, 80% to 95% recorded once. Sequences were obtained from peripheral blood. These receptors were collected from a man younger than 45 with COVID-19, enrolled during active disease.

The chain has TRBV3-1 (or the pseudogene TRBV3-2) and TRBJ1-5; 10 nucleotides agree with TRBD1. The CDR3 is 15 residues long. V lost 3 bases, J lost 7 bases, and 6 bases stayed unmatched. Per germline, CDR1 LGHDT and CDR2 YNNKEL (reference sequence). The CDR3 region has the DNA TGTGCCAGCAGCCAGACCCGGGACAGGGGCCAGCCCCAGCATTTT. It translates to CASSQTRDRGQPQHF.

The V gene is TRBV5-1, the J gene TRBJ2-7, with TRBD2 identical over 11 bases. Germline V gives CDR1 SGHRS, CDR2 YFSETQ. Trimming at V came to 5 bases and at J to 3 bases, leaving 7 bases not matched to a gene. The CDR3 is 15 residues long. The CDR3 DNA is TGCGCCAGCAGAAGCGCGACTAGCGGGGTCTACGAGCAGTACTTC. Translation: CASRSATSGVYEQYF. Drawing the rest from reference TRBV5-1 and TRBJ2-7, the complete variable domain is KAGVTQTPRYLIKTRGQQVTLSCSPISGHRSVSWYQQTPGQGLQFLFEYFSETQRNKGNFPGRFSGRQFSNSRSEMNVSTLELGDSALYLCASRSATSGVYEQYFGPGTRLTVT.

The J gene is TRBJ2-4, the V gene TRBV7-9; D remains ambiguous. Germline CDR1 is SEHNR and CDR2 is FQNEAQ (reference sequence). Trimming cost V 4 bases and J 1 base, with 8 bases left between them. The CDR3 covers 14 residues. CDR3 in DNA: TGTGCCAGCAGCTCCGACACCGCCAAAAACATTCAGTACTTC. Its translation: CASSSDTAKNIQYF.

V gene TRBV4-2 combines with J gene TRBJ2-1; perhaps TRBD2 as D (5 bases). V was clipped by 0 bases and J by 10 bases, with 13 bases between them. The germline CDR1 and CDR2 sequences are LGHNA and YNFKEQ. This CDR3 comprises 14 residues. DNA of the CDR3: TGTGCCAGCAGCCAAGATGAGGGCTTAGGGGAGCAGTTCTTC. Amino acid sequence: CASSQDEGLGEQFF.

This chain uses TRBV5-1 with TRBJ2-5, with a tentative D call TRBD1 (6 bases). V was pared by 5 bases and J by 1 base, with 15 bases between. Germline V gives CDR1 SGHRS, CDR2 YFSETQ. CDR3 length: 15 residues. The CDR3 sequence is CASRLIGQTQETQYF. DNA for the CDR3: TGCGCCAGCAGACTCATTGGACAGACCCAAGAGACCCAGTACTTC.

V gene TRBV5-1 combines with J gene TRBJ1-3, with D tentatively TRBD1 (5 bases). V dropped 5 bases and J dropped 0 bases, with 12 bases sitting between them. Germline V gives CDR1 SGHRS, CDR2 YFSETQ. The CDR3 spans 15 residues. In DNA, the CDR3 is TGCGCCAGCAGTGTTGCGGGGGGCTCTGGAAACACCATATATTTT. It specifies CASSVAGGSGNTIYF. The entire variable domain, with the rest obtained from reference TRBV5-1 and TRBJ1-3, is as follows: KAGVTQTPRYLIKTRGQQVTLSCSPISGHRSVSWYQQTPGQGLQFLFEYFSETQRNKGNFPGRFSGRQFSNSRSEMNVSTLELGDSALYLCASSVAGGSGNTIYFGEGSWLTVV.

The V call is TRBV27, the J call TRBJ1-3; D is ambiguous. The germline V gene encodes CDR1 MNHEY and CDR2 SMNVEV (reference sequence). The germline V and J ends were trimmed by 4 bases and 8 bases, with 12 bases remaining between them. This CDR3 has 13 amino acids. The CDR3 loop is CASSSGVGDTIYF. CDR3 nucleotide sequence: TGTGCCAGCAGTTCCGGGGTTGGGGACACCATATATTTT.

The CDR3 loop reads CASSPDRHPTYEQYF. The CDR3 DNA follows: TGTGCCAGCAGCCCAGACAGGCACCCCACCTACGAGCAGTACTTC. The rearrangement links TRBV9 to TRBJ2-7; D may be TRBD1 (6 bases). Trimming left V 4 bases short and J 2 bases short, with 16 bases between. Germline-derived CDR1 and CDR2 are SGDLS and YYNGEE. This CDR3 is built from 15 residues.

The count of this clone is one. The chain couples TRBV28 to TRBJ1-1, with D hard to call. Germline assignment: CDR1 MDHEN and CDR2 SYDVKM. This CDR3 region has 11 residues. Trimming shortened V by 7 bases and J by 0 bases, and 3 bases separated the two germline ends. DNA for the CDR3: TGTGCCAGCATAATGAACACTGAAGCTTTCTTT. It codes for CASIMNTEAFF.

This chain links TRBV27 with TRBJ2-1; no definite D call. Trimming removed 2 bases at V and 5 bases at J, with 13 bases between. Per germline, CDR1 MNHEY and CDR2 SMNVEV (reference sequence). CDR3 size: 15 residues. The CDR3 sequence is CASSLGQITNNEQFF. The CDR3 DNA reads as TGTGCCAGCAGTTTAGGGCAGATCACCAACAATGAGCAGTTCTTC.

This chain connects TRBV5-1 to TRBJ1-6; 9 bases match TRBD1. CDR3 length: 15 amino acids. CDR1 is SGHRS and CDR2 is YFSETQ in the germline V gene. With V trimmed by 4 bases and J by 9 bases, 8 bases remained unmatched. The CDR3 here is CASSKGDRDTSPLHF. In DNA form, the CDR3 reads TGCGCCAGCAGCAAGGGGGACAGGGACACTTCACCCCTCCACTTT.

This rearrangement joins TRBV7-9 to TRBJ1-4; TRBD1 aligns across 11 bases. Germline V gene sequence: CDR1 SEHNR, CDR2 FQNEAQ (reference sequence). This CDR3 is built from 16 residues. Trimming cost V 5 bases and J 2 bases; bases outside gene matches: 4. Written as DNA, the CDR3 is TGTGCCAGCAGCGACGGACAGGGGGCGACTAATGAAAAACTGTTTTTT. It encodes CASSDGQGATNEKLFF.

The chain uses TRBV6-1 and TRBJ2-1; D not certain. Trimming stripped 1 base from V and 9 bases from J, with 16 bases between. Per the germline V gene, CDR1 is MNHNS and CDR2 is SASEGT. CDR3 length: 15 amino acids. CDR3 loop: CASSEGLPGHAEQFF. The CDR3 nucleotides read TGTGCCAGCAGTGAAGGTCTTCCAGGCCACGCTGAGCAGTTCTTC.

CDR3 protein: CASSQRGARGETQYF. In nucleotides, the CDR3 is TGTGCCAGCAGCCAACGGGGGGCGCGGGGAGAGACCCAGTACTTC. V usage is TRBV3-1 (or the pseudogene TRBV3-2) and J usage is TRBJ2-5, with D possibly matching TRBD2 (7 bases). V gave up 2 bases and J gave up 4 bases, with 14 bases separating them. This CDR3 is 15 amino acids long. CDR1 is LGHDT, CDR2 YNNKEL, per germline (reference sequence).

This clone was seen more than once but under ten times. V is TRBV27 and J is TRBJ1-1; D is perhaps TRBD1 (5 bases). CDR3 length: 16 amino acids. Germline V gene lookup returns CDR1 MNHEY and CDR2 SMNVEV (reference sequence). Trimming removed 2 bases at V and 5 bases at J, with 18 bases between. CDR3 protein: CASSLTPTARGTEAFF. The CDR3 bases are TGTGCCAGCAGTTTAACCCCAACGGCAAGGGGTACTGAAGCTTTCTTT.

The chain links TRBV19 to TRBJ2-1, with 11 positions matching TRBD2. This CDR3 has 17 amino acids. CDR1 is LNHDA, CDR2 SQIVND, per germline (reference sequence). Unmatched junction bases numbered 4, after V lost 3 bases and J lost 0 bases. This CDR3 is CASSMASGGSSYNEQFF. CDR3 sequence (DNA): TGTGCCAGTAGTATGGCTAGCGGGGGGAGCTCCTACAATGAGCAGTTCTTC.

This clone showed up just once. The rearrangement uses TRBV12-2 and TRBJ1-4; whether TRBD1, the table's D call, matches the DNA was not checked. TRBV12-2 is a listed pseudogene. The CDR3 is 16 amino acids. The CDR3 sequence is CASRFRNTPTNEKLFF. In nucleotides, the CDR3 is TGTGCAAGTCGCTTTCGAAACACCCCAACTAATGAAAAACTGTTTTTT.

DNA of the CDR3: TGTGCCAGCAGCTTCCGGGAGAATGAAAAACTGTTTTTT. Protein product: CASSFRENEKLFF. The chain recombines TRBV11-2 with TRBJ1-4; D gene ambiguous. CDR3 length: 13 residues. CDR1 and CDR2 from the germline V gene are SGHAT and FQNNGV. The germline V and J ends were trimmed by 3 bases and 5 bases, with 7 bases remaining between them.

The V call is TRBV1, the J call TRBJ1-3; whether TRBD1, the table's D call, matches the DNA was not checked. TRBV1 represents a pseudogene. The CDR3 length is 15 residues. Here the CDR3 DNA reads TGCACCAGCAGCCAGAGCCAGGGTTGGGGAAACACCATATATTTT. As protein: CTSSQSQGWGNTIYF.